The clone carrying this TCR beta chain showed up many times. As for time point: persistent/refractory GD, antithyroid drugs over 5 years with positive TRAb. Following extraction of RNA from PBMCs, that RNA was used to make the TCR library. According to the study, TCR beta libraries were built with iRepertoire HTBI primers and CDR3-region Arm-PCR. TCRdb reprocessed the multiplex PCR reads with MiXCR, giving one entry per CDR3 protein. The sample includes over 450,000 distinct CDR3 sequences, 20% to 25% seen only once; the top ten take approximately 6.4%. The sample belongs to a study of regulatory T cells in long-lasting Graves disease. The CDR3 has 15 amino acids. V lost 0 bases and J lost 0, with 7 bases in between. Germline CDR1 and CDR2: SGHRS and YFSETQ.

This TCR derives from a female donor with Graves disease. Material: peripheral blood mononuclear cells (PBMCs), obtained when the disease was refractory, from a patient treated with antithyroid drugs. The V and J genes are TRBV5-1 and TRBJ1-3; D is undetermined. DNA of the CDR3: TGCGCCAGCAGCTTGGGCTCGTACTCTGGAAACACCATATATTTT. Translation gives CASSLGSYSGNTIYF.